This T cell receptor (beta chain) was recorded in a study of blood T cells in healthy people across ages. Findings and caveats of the study: Donors of long life had a larger count of naive CD4+ cells and greater diversity than aged donors.

Peripheral blood samples of around 11 milliliters were drawn from each donor. Isolation yielded PBMCs, at least 7 million per sample, in every case. The authors ran a second PCR of 7 to 11 cycles using a sample-barcoded 5' primer and a J-beta primer mix. Template switching added a 12-random-nucleotide identifier to every cDNA molecule. TCRdb reprocessed the 5' RACE reads via MiXCR and lists one record per CDR3 protein. Of about 1.8 million distinct CDR3 sequences detected, around 50% appear once; the ten largest clones hold about 2.1%. Worth noting for this clonotype: Its antigen is not known. One end of the junction does not line up with germline, which may come from a read error.

Sequenced: blood. The receptor comes from a middle-aged woman in good health.

The chain's CDR3 is CSTSPAGGRETQYF. The CDR3 DNA is TGCAGTACTAGTCCAGCGGGGGGGCGAGAGACCCAGTACTTC. The V call is TRBV20-1, the J call TRBJ2-5; the match to TRBD2 covers 10 bases. The CDR3 spans 14 residues. Germline V CDR1 and CDR2: DFQATT, SNEGSKA (reference sequence).